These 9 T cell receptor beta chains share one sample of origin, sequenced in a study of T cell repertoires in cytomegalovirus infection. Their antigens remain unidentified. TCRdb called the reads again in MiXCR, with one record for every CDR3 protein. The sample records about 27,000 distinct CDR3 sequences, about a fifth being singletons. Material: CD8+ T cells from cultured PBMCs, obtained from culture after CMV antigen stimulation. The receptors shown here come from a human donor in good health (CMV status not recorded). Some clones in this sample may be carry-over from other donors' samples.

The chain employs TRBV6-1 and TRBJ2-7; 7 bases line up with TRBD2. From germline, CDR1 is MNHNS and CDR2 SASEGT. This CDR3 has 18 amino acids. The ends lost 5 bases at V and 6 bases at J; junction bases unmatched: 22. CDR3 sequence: CASSLTIPRRGSLPEQYF. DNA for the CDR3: TGTGCCAGCAGTCTAACCATCCCGCGGCGGGGGTCCTTGCCCGAGCAGTACTTC.

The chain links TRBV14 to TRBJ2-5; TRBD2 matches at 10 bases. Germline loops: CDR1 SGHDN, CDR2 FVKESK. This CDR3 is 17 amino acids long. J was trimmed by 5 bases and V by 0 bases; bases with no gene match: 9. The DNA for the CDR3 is TGTGCCAGCAGCCAAGACGGTGGAAGCGGGGGGGCTGAGACCCAGTACTTC. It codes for CASSQDGGSGGAETQYF.

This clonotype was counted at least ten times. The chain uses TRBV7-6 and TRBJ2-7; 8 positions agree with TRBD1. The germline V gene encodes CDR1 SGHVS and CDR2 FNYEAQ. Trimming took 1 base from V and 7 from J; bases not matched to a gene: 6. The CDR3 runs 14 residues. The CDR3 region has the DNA TGTGCCAGCAGCTTAGGCTTACAGGGGGGAGAGCAGTACTTC. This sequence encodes CASSLGLQGGEQYF.

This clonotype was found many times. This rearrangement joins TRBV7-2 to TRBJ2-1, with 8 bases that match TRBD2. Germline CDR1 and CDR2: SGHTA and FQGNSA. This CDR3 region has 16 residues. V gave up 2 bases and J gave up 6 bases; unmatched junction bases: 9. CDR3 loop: CASSLRGLAGTNEQFF. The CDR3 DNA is TGTGCCAGCAGCTTACGGGGGCTAGCGGGTACCAATGAGCAGTTCTTC.

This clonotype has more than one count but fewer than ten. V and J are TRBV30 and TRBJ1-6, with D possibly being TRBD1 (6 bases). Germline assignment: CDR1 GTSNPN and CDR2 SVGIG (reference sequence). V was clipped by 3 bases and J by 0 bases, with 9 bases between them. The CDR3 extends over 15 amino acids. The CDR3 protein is CAWRTGRSYNSPLHF. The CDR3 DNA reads TGTGCCTGGAGGACAGGACGCTCCTATAATTCACCCCTCCACTTT.

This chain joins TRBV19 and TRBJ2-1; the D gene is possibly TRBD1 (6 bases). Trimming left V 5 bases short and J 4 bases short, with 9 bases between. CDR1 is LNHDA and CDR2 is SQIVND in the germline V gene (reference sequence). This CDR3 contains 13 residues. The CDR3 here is CASSGDIYNEQFF. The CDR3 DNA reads TGTGCCAGTAGTGGGGACATTTACAATGAGCAGTTCTTC.

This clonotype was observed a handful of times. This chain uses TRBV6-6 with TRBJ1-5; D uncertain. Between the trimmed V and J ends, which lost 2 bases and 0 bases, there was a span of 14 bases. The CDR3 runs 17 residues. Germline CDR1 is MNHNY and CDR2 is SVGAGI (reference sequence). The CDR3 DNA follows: TGTGCCAGCAGTTACCACCTGGCCCCCGATAGCAATCAGCCCCAGCATTTT. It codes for CASSYHLAPDSNQPQHF.

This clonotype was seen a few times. DNA of the CDR3: TGTGCCAGCAGCTTAGAGCGGGCAGGGGGTCATGAGCAGTTCTTC. Amino acid sequence: CASSLERAGGHEQFF. The rearrangement joins TRBV7-2 to TRBJ2-1, with D maybe TRBD1 (7 bases). Germline V gene lookup returns CDR1 SGHTA and CDR2 FQGNSA. The V end was cut by 1 base, the J end by 8 bases, with 15 bases between. CDR3 size: 15 residues.

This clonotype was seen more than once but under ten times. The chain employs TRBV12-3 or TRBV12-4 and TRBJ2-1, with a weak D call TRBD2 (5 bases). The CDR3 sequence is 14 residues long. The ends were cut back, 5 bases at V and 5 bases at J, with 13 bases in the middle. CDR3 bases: TGTGCCAGCAGTCCCCGGCTAGCTAACAATGAGCAGTTCTTC. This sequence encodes CASSPRLANNEQFF.